This passage covers 8 T cell receptor beta chains from one sample sequenced in a study of response to subunit inactivated influenza vaccine. TCRdb itself ran the RT-PCR reads through MiXCR, one entry per CDR3 protein. The repertoire has just under 250,000 distinct CDR3 sequences, 12% of them found once; the top ten carry about 7.8%. The material sequenced was non-naive T cells sorted from PBMCs, taken 14 to 15 days before vaccination. Every receptor here comes from a middle-aged man who received an inactivated influenza vaccine.

This clonotype was seen repeatedly, ten times or more. The chain couples TRBV28 to TRBJ2-7; D is undetermined. The length of the CDR3 is 13 residues. V shed 9 bases and J shed 1 base, with 13 bases lying between them. CDR1 MDHEN and CDR2 SYDVKM come from the germline V gene. CDR3 sequence: CASSEQPSYEQYF. CDR3 DNA: TGTGCCAGTTCGGAGCAGCCATCCTACGAGCAGTACTTC.

This clonotype occurred many times. The V gene is TRBV7-9, the J gene TRBJ2-1; 7 bases match TRBD2. Looked up from germline, CDR1 is SEHNR and CDR2 is FQNEAQ (reference sequence). The CDR3 has 15 residues. The J segment lost 2 bases and the V segment lost 7 bases, leaving 8 bases of the junction unmatched. CDR3 sequence reads: CASTSSGATYNEQFF. The CDR3 DNA sequence: TGTGCCAGCACCTCGAGCGGGGCTACCTACAATGAGCAGTTCTTC.

This clonotype was observed a handful of times. This rearrangement joins TRBV2 to TRBJ2-5, with D perhaps TRBD1 or TRBD2 (5 bases each). The CDR3 has 15 amino acids. In germline, CDR1 is SNHLY, CDR2 FYNNEI. The V end lost 6 bases, the J end lost 4 bases, and 18 bases lay between the germline ends. The CDR3 loop is CASSKQDTRGETQYF. CDR3 nucleotides: TGTGCCAGCAGCAAACAGGACACCCGGGGAGAGACCCAGTACTTC. Full variable domain (outside the CDR3, taken from reference TRBV2 and TRBJ2-5): EPEVTQTPSHQVTQMGQEVILRCVPISNHLYFYWYRQILGQKVEFLVSFYNNEISEKSEIFDDQFSVERPDGSNFTLKIRSTKLEDSAMYFCASSKQDTRGETQYFGPGTRLLVL.

A few counts support this clonotype. This sequence joins TRBV4-1 and TRBJ2-6, with D unclear. The CDR3 has 15 residues. Germline assignment: CDR1 MGHRA and CDR2 YSYEKL. Trimming left V 0 bases short and J 1 base short, with 4 bases between. CDR3 sequence reads: CASSQEVSGANVLTF. The CDR3 nucleotides read TGCGCCAGCAGCCAAGAAGTGTCTGGGGCCAACGTCCTGACTTTC.

This clonotype was seen repeatedly, ten times or more. V gene TRBV6-2 or TRBV6-3 combines with J gene TRBJ2-1; 10 bases map to TRBD2. This CDR3 is 16 amino acids long. The germline CDR1 and CDR2 sequences are MNHEY and SVGEGT. J gave up 5 bases and V 9 bases, and 13 bases lay outside the gene matches. The CDR3 reads CASRGTSVFHHNEQFF. The CDR3, as DNA: TGTGCCAGTCGTGGGACTAGCGTTTTTCATCACAATGAGCAGTTCTTC.

Relative to its sample, this clonotype is medium-sized. The chain joins TRBV20-1 to TRBJ2-5; TRBD2 is a possible D gene (6 bases). Trimming took off 1 base at V and 5 bases at J, with 14 bases between the two ends. Germline lookup yields CDR1 DFQATT and CDR2 SNEGSKA (reference sequence). The CDR3 runs to 14 residues. The CDR3 DNA is TGCAGTGCTAGAGTTGTGGGAGGAGGTGAGACCCAGTACTTC. Amino acids: CSARVVGGGETQYF.

This clonotype was counted only a few times. The gene calls are TRBV13 and TRBJ2-3, with 9 bases lining up with TRBD2. CDR3 length equals 14 residues. V shed 1 base, J shed 6 bases, and the junction held 2 bases outside the gene matches. Per germline, CDR1 PRHDT and CDR2 FYEKMQ (reference sequence). CDR3 sequence (DNA): TGTGCCAGCAGCTTAGCTAGCGGGGTCGATACGCAGTATTTT. The encoded protein is CASSLASGVDTQYF.

V gene TRBV6-1 combines with J gene TRBJ2-5; 12 bases line up with TRBD2. The CDR3 sequence is 15 residues long. CDR1 MNHNS and CDR2 SASEGT come from the germline V gene. V was clipped by 5 bases and J by 2 bases; unmatched bases: 3. The CDR3 DNA reads TGTGCCAGCAGTCGACTAGCGGGGGTTCAAGAGACCCAGTACTTC. As protein: CASSRLAGVQETQYF.